Below, 27 T cell receptor beta chains from the same sample are listed, as sequenced in a study of T cells in Graves' hyperthyroidism and ophthalmopathy. RNA transcripts provided the source from which TCR beta CDR3 regions were amplified. The TCR CDR3 was amplified in a first-round RT-PCR using the HTBI primer set. TCRdb independently ran MiXCR on the multiplex PCR reads; one entry per CDR3 protein. The table records about 550,000 distinct CDR3 sequences, less than 25% of them present only once. Sequencing was performed on blood. These receptors originate from a young man with Graves' hyperthyroidism.

V and J are TRBV28 and TRBJ1-1; D remains unclear. V lost 1 base and J 3 bases, leaving 18 bases between the germline ends. CDR1 is MDHEN, CDR2 SYDVKM, per germline. The CDR3 is made up of 17 amino acids. The CDR3 nucleotides read TGTGCCAGCAGTTTATACGGGAGAAAAGCGATCCACACTGAAGCTTTCTTT. This translates into CASSLYGRKAIHTEAFF.

The chain recombines TRBV2 with TRBJ2-5, with D perhaps matching TRBD1 (6 bases). The CDR3 extends over 11 amino acids. Trimming shortened V by 6 bases and J by 13 bases, and 15 bases separated the two germline ends. Germline values: CDR1 SNHLY, CDR2 FYNNEI. CDR3 DNA sequence: TGTGCCAGCAGCACCGACAGGTCCCGGTACTTC. Residues: CASSTDRSRYF. The complete variable domain, with remaining parts taken from reference TRBV2 and TRBJ2-5, reads EPEVTQTPSHQVTQMGQEVILRCVPISNHLYFYWYRQILGQKVEFLVSFYNNEISEKSEIFDDQFSVERPDGSNFTLKIRSTKLEDSAMYFCASSTDRSRYFGPGTRLLVL.

This clonotype was detected a few times. This chain links TRBV28 with TRBJ1-1; tentatively, D is TRBD1 (5 bases). Germline V lookup: CDR1 MDHEN, CDR2 SYDVKM. Between the trimmed V and J ends, which lost 5 bases and 9 bases, there was a span of 7 bases. The CDR3 length is 10 residues. CDR3 amino acids: CASSGGKAFF. CDR3 in DNA: TGTGCCAGCAGTGGGGGAAAAGCTTTCTTT.

This clonotype was seen ten or more times. DNA of the CDR3: TGTGCCAGCGGCCGTACAGGGATCAGCGGCTACACCTTC. It specifies CASGRTGISGYTF. The V and J genes are TRBV6-1 and TRBJ1-2; a possible D gene is TRBD1 (6 bases). The CDR3 covers 13 residues. Germline V gene sequence: CDR1 MNHNS, CDR2 SASEGT. The V end lost 8 bases, the J end lost 8 bases, and 18 bases lay between the germline ends.

This clonotype was recorded at least ten times. The V and J genes are TRBV30 and TRBJ1-3; the D gene is possibly TRBD1 (5 bases). V shed 3 bases and J shed 1 base, with 13 bases lying between them. The CDR3 consists of 15 residues. Looked up from germline, CDR1 is GTSNPN and CDR2 is SVGIG (reference sequence). This CDR3 reads CAWRTGAWSGNTIYF. In DNA, the CDR3 is TGTGCCTGGAGGACCGGGGCCTGGTCTGGAAACACCATATATTTT.

This clonotype was observed a handful of times. The chain couples TRBV11-2 to TRBJ2-6; D is possibly TRBD1 (5 bases). V lost 6 bases to trimming and J lost 4 bases, with 19 bases between them. CDR3 length equals 17 residues. CDR1 is SGHAT and CDR2 is FQNNGV in the germline V gene. The chain's CDR3 is CASRNIRVGTGANVLTF. CDR3 in DNA: TGTGCCAGCAGAAATATCAGGGTTGGTACCGGGGCCAACGTCCTGACTTTC.

At least ten counts were recorded for this clonotype. This chain joins TRBV15 and TRBJ1-1; TRBD1 aligns across 7 bases. After removal of 2 bases from V and 9 bases from J, the junction contained 6 bases not matched to a gene. Germline lookup yields CDR1 LNHNV and CDR2 YYDKDF (reference sequence). There are 13 residues in the CDR3. The CDR3 DNA sequence: TGTGCCACCAGCAGACGACAGGGAGAAAAAGCTTTCTTT. The encoded protein is CATSRRQGEKAFF.

This clonotype has a handful of counts. The chain links TRBV20-1 to TRBJ1-5; D is possibly TRBD1 (6 bases). Deletions cut 6 bases from V and 5 bases from J, with 14 bases between. Germline values: CDR1 DFQATT, CDR2 SNEGSKA (reference sequence). The CDR3 covers 13 residues. CDR3 sequence reads: CSALEEGDQPQHF. CDR3 DNA: TGCAGTGCATTAGAGGAGGGGGATCAGCCCCAGCATTTT.

This clonotype was counted a few times. The V and J genes are TRBV11-1 and TRBJ2-3, with a tentative D call TRBD1 (6 bases). CDR3 length: 16 amino acids. CDR1 SGHAT and CDR2 FQDESV come from the germline V gene (reference sequence). Trimming cost V 4 bases and J 4 bases, with 18 bases left between them. The CDR3 loop reads CASSSSGTLDADTQYF. DNA of the CDR3: TGTGCCAGCAGCTCCTCAGGGACACTAGACGCAGATACGCAGTATTTT.

This rearrangement joins TRBV12-3 or TRBV12-4 to TRBJ1-5; D gene uncertain. Trimming stripped 7 bases from V and 0 bases from J, with 13 bases between. The CDR3 is 15 amino acids. For the CDR3, the DNA is TGTGCCAGCAACCCTAAGGGTTATAGCAATCAGCCCCAGCATTTT. This sequence encodes CASNPKGYSNQPQHF.

This clonotype was recorded at least ten times. The gene calls are TRBV4-2 and TRBJ1-1; 7 nucleotides agree with TRBD1. Germline V CDR1 and CDR2: LGHNA, YNFKEQ. Unmatched junction bases numbered 6, after V lost 0 bases and J lost 5 bases. This CDR3 is 15 amino acids long. The CDR3 DNA is TGTGCCAGCAGCCAAGATCAGGACAGGCGAACTGAAGCTTTCTTT. Protein product: CASSQDQDRRTEAFF.

The chain carries TRBV29-1 and TRBJ1-1; 7 nucleotides match TRBD1. With V trimmed by 6 bases and J by 4 bases, 8 bases remained unmatched. The CDR3 spans 13 residues. Germline CDR1 and CDR2: SQVTM and ANQGSEA. The CDR3 DNA sequence: TGCAGCGTCAACAGGGGTCCGGGCACTGAAGCTTTCTTT. Translation: CSVNRGPGTEAFF.

This clonotype came up many times. The chain combines TRBV10-2 with TRBJ1-5; D gene ambiguous. CDR3 length: 13 amino acids. The germline CDR1 and CDR2 sequences are WSHSY and SAAADI. The V and J ends lost 3 bases and 4 bases respectively, with 7 bases between them. The CDR3 DNA is TGCGCCAGCAGTGACAGCCGGAATCAGCCCCAGCATTTT. Protein: CASSDSRNQPQHF.

This clonotype came up many times. The J gene is TRBJ2-7, the V gene TRBV19; TRBD1 agrees at 11 bases. The J segment lost 3 bases and the V segment lost 10 bases, leaving 8 bases of the junction unmatched. The length of the CDR3 is 14 residues. The germline CDR1 and CDR2 sequences are LNHDA and SQIVND (reference sequence). This CDR3 reads CATAPGQGDYEQYF. CDR3 sequence (DNA): TGTGCCACCGCACCGGGACAGGGGGACTACGAGCAGTACTTC.

This clonotype has a handful of counts. The chain joins TRBV7-9 to TRBJ2-2, with a possible D match to TRBD2 (5 bases). The CDR3 consists of 15 residues. Trimming removed 3 bases from V and 0 bases from J, with 8 bases in between. CDR1 and CDR2 from the germline V gene are SEHNR and FQNEAQ (reference sequence). The CDR3 DNA is TGTGCCAGCAGCTTGAGGGATACGAACACCGGGGAGCTGTTTTTT. It codes for CASSLRDTNTGELFF.

The chain combines TRBV28 with TRBJ1-1; D is undetermined. The CDR3 spans 13 residues. Germline values: CDR1 MDHEN, CDR2 SYDVKM. V was pared by 0 bases and J by 5 bases, with 7 bases between. The CDR3 sequence: CASSLWSRTEAFF. In nucleotides, the CDR3 is TGTGCCAGCAGTTTATGGTCCAGGACTGAAGCTTTCTTT.

This clonotype was seen ten or more times. This chain joins TRBV6-1 and TRBJ1-2; 10 bases line up with TRBD1. The CDR3 contains 17 residues. J was trimmed by 4 bases and V by 0 bases; bases with no gene match: 8. Germline V CDR1 and CDR2: MNHNS, SASEGT. CDR3 sequence reads: CASSEAEGQGIIYGYTF. The CDR3 region has the DNA TGTGCCAGCAGTGAAGCGGAGGGACAGGGGATTATCTATGGCTACACCTTC.

The table lists this clonotype with many counts. The rearrangement uses TRBV19 and TRBJ1-1, with 8 bases matching TRBD1. There are 14 residues in the CDR3. The V gene's germline CDR1 is LNHDA and CDR2 SQIVND (reference sequence). The J segment lost 2 bases and the V segment lost 5 bases, leaving 4 bases of the junction unmatched. DNA of the CDR3: TGTGCCAGTAGTCCGGGACAGGTTAACACTGAAGCTTTCTTT. Its protein product is CASSPGQVNTEAFF.

The chain carries TRBV15 and TRBJ1-2, with D perhaps matching TRBD1 (6 bases). This CDR3 has 13 residues. Trimming removed 5 bases at V and 4 bases at J, with 11 bases between. Germline loops: CDR1 LNHNV, CDR2 YYDKDF (reference sequence). The CDR3 spells CATSPKDSYGYTF. The CDR3 region has the DNA TGTGCCACCAGCCCGAAGGACAGCTATGGCTACACCTTC.

This clonotype was seen many times. This chain uses TRBV6-6 with TRBJ2-3; TRBD2 matches at 11 bases. CDR3 size: 16 residues. V gave up 5 bases and J gave up 3 bases; unmatched junction bases: 7. Per germline, CDR1 MNHNY and CDR2 SVGAGI (reference sequence). This chain's CDR3 is CASSPVGLAGTDTQYF. The CDR3 coding sequence is TGTGCCAGCAGTCCCGTTGGACTAGCGGGTACAGATACGCAGTATTTT.

This clonotype appeared a single time. The chain combines TRBV12-3 or TRBV12-4 with TRBJ1-6, with D tentatively TRBD1 (5 bases). Trimming left V 4 bases short and J 10 bases short, with 14 bases between. The CDR3 extends over 14 amino acids. The CDR3 sequence: CASSWGKGKSPLHF. In DNA form, the CDR3 reads TGTGCCAGCAGTTGGGGTAAGGGGAAGTCACCCCTCCACTTT.

This clonotype appeared many times. This chain connects TRBV30 to TRBJ1-1, with D hard to call. This CDR3 has 13 amino acids. The germline V gene encodes CDR1 GTSNPN and CDR2 SVGIG (reference sequence). V was shortened by 2 bases and J by 6 bases, with 13 bases between the two germline ends. CDR3 sequence reads: CAWSKAPPPEAFF. As DNA, the CDR3 is TGTGCCTGGAGTAAAGCCCCCCCGCCTGAAGCTTTCTTT.

This chain connects TRBV7-8 to TRBJ2-5, with 7 bases matching TRBD2. CDR1 is SGHVS, CDR2 FQNEAQ, per germline. This CDR3 is built from 18 residues. The J segment lost 5 bases and the V segment lost 0 bases, leaving 15 bases of the junction unmatched. In nucleotides, the CDR3 is TGTGCCAGCAGCTTAGCGCTTCGGGGGAGGGGATTGCGGGAGACCCAGTACTTC. Translation gives CASSLALRGRGLRETQYF. The complete variable domain, with remaining parts taken from reference TRBV7-8 and TRBJ2-5, reads GAGVSQSPRYKVAKRGQDVALRCDPISGHVSLFWYQQALGQGPEFLTYFQNEAQLDKSGLPSDRFFAERPEGSVSTLKIQRTQQEDSAVYLCASSLALRGRGLRETQYFGPGTRLLVL.

Ten or more counts support this clonotype. The chain carries TRBV15 and TRBJ1-3; D not certain. The germline V gene has CDR1 LNHNV and CDR2 YYDKDF (reference sequence). V was cut by 0 bases and J by 0 bases, with 12 bases left in between. The CDR3 runs 17 residues. This CDR3 reads CATSRDSSRNSGNTIYF. The CDR3 nucleotides read TGTGCCACCAGCAGAGATTCCTCCAGGAACTCTGGAAACACCATATATTTT. Combining the CDR3 with reference TRBV15 and TRBJ1-3 gives the whole variable domain DAMVIQNPRYQVTQFGKPVTLSCSQTLNHNVMYWYQQKSSQAPKLLFHYYDKDFNNEADTPDNFQSRRPNTSFCFLDIRSPGLGDTAMYLCATSRDSSRNSGNTIYFGEGSWLTVV.

The chain carries TRBV28 and TRBJ2-7, with TRBD1 matching 7 bases. After removal of 6 bases from V and 5 bases from J, the junction contained 10 bases not matched to a gene. Germline V gene lookup returns CDR1 MDHEN and CDR2 SYDVKM. This CDR3 has 14 amino acids. Here the CDR3 DNA reads TGTGCCAGCAGCACAACAGGGGATGTGGACGAGCAGTACGTC. Residues: CASSTTGDVDEQYV.

V and J are TRBV7-2 and TRBJ1-2; D gene unclear. The CDR3 has 14 amino acids. Germline assignment: CDR1 SGHTA and CDR2 FQGNSA. V lost 0 bases and J 4 bases, leaving 9 bases between the germline ends. The CDR3 DNA reads TGTGCCAGCAGCTTAGCTCCTCAGTCCTATGGCTACACCTTC. Translation gives CASSLAPQSYGYTF.

This clonotype was recorded at least ten times. The V gene is TRBV28, the J gene TRBJ1-1; the D gene is possibly TRBD1 (6 bases). CDR1 and CDR2 from the germline V gene are MDHEN and SYDVKM. This CDR3 contains 15 residues. Trimming took 7 bases from V and 2 from J, leaving 17 bases between them. The CDR3 sequence: CASILTTGSNTEAFF. CDR3 in DNA: TGTGCCAGCATCCTAACGACAGGCTCTAACACTGAAGCTTTCTTT.